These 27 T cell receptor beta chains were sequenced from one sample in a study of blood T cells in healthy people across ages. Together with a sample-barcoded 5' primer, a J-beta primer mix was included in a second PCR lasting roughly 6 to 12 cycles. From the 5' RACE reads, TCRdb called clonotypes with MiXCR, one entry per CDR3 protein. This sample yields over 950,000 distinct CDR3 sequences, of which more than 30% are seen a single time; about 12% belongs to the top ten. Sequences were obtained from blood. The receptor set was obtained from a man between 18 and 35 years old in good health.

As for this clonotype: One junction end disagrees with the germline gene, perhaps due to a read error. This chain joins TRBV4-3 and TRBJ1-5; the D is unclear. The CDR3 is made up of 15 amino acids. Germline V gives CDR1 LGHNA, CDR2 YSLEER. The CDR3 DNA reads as TGCGCCAGCCGCCAAGACCTCTGTAGCAATCAGCCCCAGCATTTT. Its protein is CASRQDLCSNQPQHF.

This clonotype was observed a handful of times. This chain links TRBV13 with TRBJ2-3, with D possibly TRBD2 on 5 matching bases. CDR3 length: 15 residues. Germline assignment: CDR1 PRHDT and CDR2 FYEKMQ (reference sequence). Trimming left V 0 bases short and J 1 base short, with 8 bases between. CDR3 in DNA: TGTGCCAGCAGCTTAGGGGACGGGGGCACAGATACGCAGTATTTT. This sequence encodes CASSLGDGGTDTQYF. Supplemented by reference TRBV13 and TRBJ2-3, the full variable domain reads AAGVIQSPRHLIKEKRETATLKCYPIPRHDTVYWYQQGPGQDPQFLISFYEKMQSDKGSIPDRFSAQQFSDYHSELNMSSLELGDSALYFCASSLGDGGTDTQYFGPGTRLTVL.

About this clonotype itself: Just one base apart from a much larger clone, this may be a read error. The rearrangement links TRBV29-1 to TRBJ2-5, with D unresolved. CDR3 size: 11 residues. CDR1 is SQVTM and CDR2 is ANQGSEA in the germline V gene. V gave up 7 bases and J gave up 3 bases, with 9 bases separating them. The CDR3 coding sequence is TGCAGCGGTAGTGCGAAAGAGACCCAGTACTTC. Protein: CSGSAKETQYF.

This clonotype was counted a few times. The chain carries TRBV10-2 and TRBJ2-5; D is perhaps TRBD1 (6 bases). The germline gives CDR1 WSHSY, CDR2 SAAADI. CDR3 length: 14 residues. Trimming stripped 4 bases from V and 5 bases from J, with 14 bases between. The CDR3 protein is CASSVSNREETQYF. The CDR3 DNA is TGCGCCAGCAGTGTGTCGAACAGGGAGGAGACCCAGTACTTC.

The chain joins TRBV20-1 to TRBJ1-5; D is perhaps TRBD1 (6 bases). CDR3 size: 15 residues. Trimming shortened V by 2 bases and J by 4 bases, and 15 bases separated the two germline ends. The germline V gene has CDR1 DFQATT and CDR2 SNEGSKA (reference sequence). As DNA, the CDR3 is TGCAGTGCTAGAAAGCCCGGGACACAAAATCAGCCCCAGCATTTT. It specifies CSARKPGTQNQPQHF.

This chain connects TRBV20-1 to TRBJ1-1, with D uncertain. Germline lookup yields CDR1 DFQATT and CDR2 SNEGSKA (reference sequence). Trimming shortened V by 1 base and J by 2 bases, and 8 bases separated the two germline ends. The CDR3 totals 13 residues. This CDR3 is CSARVPGNTEAFF. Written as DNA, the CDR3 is TGCAGTGCTAGAGTTCCGGGTAACACTGAAGCTTTCTTT.

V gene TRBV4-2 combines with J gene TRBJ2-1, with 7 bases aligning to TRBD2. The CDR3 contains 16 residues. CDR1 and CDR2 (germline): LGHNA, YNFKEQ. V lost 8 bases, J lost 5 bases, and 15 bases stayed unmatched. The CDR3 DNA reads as TGTGCCAGCGGTTATTTGGGAGGGAACAACGACAATGAGCAGTTCTTC. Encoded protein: CASGYLGGNNDNEQFF.

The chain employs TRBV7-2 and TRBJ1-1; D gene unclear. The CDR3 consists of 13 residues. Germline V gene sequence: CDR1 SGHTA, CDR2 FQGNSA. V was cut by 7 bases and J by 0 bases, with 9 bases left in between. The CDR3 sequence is CASTASMNTEAFF. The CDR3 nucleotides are TGTGCCAGCACAGCGAGCATGAACACTGAAGCTTTCTTT.

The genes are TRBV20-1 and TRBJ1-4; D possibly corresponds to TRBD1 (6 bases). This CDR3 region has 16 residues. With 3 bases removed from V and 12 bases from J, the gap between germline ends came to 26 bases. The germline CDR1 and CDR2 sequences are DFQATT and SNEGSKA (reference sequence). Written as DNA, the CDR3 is TGCAGTGCTAGCCACGGGGGCGGGGACATACTGAATCAACTGTTTTTT. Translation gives CSASHGGGDILNQLFF.

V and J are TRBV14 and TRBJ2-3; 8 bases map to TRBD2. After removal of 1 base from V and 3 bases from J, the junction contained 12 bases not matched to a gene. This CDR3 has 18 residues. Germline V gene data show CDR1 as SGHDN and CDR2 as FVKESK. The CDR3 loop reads CASSQVLTAGVKTDTQYF. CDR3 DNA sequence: TGTGCCAGCAGCCAAGTCCTAACAGCGGGGGTGAAGACAGATACGCAGTATTTT.

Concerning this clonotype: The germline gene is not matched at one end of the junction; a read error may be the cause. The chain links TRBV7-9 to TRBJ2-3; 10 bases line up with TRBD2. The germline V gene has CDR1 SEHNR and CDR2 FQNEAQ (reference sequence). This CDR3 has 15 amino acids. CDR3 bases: TGTGCCAGCAGCTTAGGCGGGACTAGCGCAGATGCGCAGTATTTT. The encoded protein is CASSLGGTSADAQYF. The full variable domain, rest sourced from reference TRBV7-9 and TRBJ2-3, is DTGVSQNPRHKITKRGQNVTFRCDPISEHNRLYWYRQTLGQGPEFLTYFQNEAQLEKSRLLSDRFSAERPKGSFSTLEIQRTEQGDSAMYLCASSLGGTSADAQYFGPGTRLTVL.

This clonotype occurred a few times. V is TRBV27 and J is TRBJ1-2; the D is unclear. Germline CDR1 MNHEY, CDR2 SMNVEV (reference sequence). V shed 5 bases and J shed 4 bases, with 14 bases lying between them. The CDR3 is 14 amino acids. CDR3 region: CASSVRGNGYGYTF. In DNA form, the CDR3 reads TGTGCCAGCAGTGTACGGGGAAACGGCTATGGCTACACCTTC.

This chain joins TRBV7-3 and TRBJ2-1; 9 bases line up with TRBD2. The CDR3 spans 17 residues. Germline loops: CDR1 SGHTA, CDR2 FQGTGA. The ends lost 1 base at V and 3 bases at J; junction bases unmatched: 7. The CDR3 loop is CASSLRATSGLYNEQFF. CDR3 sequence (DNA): TGTGCCAGCAGCTTAAGGGCGACTAGCGGTCTCTACAATGAGCAGTTCTTC.

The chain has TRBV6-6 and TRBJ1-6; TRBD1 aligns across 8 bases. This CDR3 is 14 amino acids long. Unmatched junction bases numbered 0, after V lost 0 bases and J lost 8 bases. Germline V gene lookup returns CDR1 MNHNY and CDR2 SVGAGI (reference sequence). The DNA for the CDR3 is TGTGCCAGCAGTTACTCACAGGGGGATTCACCCCTCCACTTT. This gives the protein CASSYSQGDSPLHF.

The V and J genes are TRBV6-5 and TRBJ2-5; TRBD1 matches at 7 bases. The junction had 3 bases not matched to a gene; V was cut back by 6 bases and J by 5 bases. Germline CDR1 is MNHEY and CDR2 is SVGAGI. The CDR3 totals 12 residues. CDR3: CASRTGMETQYF. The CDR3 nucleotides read TGTGCCAGCAGGACAGGGATGGAGACCCAGTACTTC.

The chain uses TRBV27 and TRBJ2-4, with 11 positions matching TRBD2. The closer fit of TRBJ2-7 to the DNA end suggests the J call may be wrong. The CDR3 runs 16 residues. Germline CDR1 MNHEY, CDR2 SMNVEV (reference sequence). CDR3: CASSLIPASGRYEQYF. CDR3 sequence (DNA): TGTGCCAGCAGTTTAATTCCGGCTAGCGGGAGGTACGAGCAGTACTTC.

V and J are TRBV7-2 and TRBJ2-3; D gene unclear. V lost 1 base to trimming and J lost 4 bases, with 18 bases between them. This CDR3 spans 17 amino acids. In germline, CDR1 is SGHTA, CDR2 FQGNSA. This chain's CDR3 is CASSLDPPPGMADTQYF. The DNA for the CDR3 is TGTGCCAGCAGCTTAGACCCACCCCCAGGCATGGCAGATACGCAGTATTTT. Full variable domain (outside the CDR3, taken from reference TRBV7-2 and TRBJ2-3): GAGVSQSPSNKVTEKGKDVELRCDPISGHTALYWYRQSLGQGLEFLIYFQGNSAPDKSGLPSDRFSAERTGGSVSTLTIQRTQQEDSAVYLCASSLDPPPGMADTQYFGPGTRLTVL.

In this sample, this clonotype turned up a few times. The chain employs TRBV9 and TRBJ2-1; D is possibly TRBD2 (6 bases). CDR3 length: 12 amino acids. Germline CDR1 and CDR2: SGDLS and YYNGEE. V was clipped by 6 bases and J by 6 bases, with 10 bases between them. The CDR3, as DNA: TGTGCCAGCACCCAGGAGGGCAATGAGCAGTTCTTC. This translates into CASTQEGNEQFF.

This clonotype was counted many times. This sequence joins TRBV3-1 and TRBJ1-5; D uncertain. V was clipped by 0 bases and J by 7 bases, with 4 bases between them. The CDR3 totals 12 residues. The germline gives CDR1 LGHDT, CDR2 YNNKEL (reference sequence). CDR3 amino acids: CASSQEGQPQHF. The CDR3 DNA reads TGTGCCAGCAGCCAAGAAGGACAGCCCCAGCATTTT.

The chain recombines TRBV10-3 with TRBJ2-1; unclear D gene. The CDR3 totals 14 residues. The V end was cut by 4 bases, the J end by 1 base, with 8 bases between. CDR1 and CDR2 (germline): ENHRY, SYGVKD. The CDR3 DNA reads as TGTGCCATCAGTGGTGCGGATTCCTACAATGAGCAGTTCTTC. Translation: CAISGADSYNEQFF.

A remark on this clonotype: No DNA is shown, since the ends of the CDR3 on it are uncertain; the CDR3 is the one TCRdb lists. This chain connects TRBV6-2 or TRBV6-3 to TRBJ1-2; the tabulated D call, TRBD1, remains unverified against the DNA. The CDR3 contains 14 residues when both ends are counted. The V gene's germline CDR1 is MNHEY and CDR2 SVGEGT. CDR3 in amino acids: CASSTSGQHYGYTF.

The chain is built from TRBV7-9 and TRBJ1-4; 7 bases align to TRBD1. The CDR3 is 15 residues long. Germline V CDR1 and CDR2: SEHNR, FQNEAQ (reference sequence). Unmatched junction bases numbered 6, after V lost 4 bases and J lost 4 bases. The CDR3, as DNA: TGTGCCAGCAGCTCCAGGGACAGTTATAATGAAAAACTGTTTTTT. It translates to CASSSRDSYNEKLFF.

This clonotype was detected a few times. This chain's CDR3 is CASGFPLGAGYNEQFF. The CDR3 nucleotides are TGTGCTAGTGGTTTCCCCTTGGGAGCTGGGTACAATGAGCAGTTCTTC. V is TRBV12-5 and J is TRBJ2-1, with D possibly being TRBD2 (5 bases). The CDR3 spans 16 residues. Germline V gene lookup returns CDR1 LGHNT and CDR2 FRNRAP. Trimming cost V 3 bases and J 4 bases, with 16 bases left between them.

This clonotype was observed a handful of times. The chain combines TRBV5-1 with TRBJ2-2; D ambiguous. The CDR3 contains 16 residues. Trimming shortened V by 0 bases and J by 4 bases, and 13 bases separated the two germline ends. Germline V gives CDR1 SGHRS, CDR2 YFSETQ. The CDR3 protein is CASSLAALQTTGELFF. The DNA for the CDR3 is TGCGCCAGCAGCTTGGCCGCACTGCAAACCACCGGGGAGCTGTTTTTT.

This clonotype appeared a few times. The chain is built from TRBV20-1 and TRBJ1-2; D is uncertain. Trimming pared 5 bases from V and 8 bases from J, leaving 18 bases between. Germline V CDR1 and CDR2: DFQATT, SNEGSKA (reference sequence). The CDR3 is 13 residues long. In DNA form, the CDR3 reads TGCAGTGCTCCCCCCCGGACCCTCGGCGGCTACACCTTC. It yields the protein CSAPPRTLGGYTF.

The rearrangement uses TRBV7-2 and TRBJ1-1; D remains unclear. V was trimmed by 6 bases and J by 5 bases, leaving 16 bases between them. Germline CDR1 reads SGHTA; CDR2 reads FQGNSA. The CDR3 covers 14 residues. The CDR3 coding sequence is TGTGCCAGCAGACTCCCCCCGGGAGGGACTGAAGCTTTCTTT. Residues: CASRLPPGGTEAFF.

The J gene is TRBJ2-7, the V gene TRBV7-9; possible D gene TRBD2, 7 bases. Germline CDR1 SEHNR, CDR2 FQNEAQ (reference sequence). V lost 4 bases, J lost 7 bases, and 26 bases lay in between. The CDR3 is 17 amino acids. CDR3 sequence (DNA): TGTGCCAGCAGCTCCCACAGTCGCGGGGGCTCCTACAATGAGCAGTACTTC. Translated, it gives CASSSHSRGGSYNEQYF. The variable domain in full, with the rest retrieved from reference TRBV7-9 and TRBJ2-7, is DTGVSQNPRHKITKRGQNVTFRCDPISEHNRLYWYRQTLGQGPEFLTYFQNEAQLEKSRLLSDRFSAERPKGSFSTLEIQRTEQGDSAMYLCASSSHSRGGSYNEQYFGPGTRLTVT.